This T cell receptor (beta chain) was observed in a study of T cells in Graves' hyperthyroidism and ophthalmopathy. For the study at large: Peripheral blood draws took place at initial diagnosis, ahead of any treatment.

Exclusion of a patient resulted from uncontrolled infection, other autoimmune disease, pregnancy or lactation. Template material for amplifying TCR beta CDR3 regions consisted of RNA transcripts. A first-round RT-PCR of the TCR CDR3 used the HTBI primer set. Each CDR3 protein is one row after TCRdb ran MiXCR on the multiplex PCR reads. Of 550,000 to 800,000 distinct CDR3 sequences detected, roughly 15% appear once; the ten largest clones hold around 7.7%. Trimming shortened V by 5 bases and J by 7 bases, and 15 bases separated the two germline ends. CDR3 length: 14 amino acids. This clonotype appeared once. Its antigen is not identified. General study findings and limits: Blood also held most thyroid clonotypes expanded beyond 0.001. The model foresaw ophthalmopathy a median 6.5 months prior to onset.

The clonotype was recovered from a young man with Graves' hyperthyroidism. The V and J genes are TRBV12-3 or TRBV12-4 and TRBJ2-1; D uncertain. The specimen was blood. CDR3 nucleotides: TGTGCCAGCAGTACTTTTTCCCCGAGGAATGAGCAGTTCTTC. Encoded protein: CASSTFSPRNEQFF.